This T cell receptor beta chain is from a study of shared clonotypes between healthy human individuals. In the study overall: The cohort comprised two women and a few men. Their ages spanned 18 to 49 years. Each donor contributed plates that comprised three CD4 naive, three CD4 memory, two CD8 naive and one CD8 memory.

The germline V gene has CDR1 SGDLS and CDR2 YYNGEE. V dropped 1 base and J dropped 0 bases, with 2 bases sitting between them. The CDR3 loop spans 12 amino acids. The input for sorted-subset replicate PCRs was about 0.2 ug DNA, some 28,000 T cell genomes. The assay was immunoSEQ multiplex PCR, and TCRdb's table has in-frame clones only and misses some. The sample yields 170,000 or so clones, 65% to 80% seen once. This clone was detected a few times. The chain is built from TRBV9 and TRBJ2-7; D is unclear. The TCR comes from a man aged 25-45 years in good health. The sequenced sample was memory CD4+ T cells sorted from blood. Regarding subset: CD45RA-negative fraction. CDR3 sequence: CASSVLSYEQYF. DNA of the CDR3: TGTGCCAGCAGCGTACTCTCCTACGAGCAGTACTTC.